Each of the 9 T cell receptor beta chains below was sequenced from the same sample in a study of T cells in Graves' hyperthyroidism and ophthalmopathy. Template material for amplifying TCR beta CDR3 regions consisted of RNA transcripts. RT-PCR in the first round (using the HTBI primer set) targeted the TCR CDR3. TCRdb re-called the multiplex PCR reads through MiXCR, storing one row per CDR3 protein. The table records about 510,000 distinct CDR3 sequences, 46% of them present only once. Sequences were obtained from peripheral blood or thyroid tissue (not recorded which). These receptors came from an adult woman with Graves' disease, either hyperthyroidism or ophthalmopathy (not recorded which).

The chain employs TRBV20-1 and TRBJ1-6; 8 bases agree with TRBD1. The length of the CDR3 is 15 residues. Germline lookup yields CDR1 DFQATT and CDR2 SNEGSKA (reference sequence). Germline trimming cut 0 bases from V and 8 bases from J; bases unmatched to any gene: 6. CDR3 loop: CSARDPGQGDSPLHF. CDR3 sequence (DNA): TGCAGTGCTAGAGATCCCGGACAGGGTGATTCACCCCTCCACTTT.

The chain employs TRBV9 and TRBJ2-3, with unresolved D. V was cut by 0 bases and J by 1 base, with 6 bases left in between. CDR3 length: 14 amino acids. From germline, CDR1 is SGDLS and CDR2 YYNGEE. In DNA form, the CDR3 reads TGTGCCAGCAGCGTAGCTTTTGGCACAGATACGCAGTATTTT. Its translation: CASSVAFGTDTQYF.

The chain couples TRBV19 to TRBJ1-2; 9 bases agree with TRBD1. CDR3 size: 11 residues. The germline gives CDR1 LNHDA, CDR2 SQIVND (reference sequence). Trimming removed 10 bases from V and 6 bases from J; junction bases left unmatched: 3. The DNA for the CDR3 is TGTGCCAAGACAGGGGGACATGGCTACACCTTC. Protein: CAKTGGHGYTF.

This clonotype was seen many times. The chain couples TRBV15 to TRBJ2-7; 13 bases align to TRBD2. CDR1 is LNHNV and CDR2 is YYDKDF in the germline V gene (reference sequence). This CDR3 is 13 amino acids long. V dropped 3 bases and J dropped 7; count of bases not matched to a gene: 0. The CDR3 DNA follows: TGTGCCACCAGCAGGGGACTAGCGGGAGAGCAGTACTTC. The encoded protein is CATSRGLAGEQYF.

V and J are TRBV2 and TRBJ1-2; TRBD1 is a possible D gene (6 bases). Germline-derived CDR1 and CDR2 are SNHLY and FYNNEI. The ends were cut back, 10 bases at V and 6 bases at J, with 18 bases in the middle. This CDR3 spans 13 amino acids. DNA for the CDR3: TGTGCCACTCAAAAGGGGGGGCTGGATGGCTACACCTTC. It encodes CATQKGGLDGYTF.

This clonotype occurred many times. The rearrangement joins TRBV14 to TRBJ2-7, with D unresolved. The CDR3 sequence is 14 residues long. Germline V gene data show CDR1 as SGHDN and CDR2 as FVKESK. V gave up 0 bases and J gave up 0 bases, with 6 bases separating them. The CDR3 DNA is TGTGCCAGCAGCCAAGATCAGTTCTCCTACGAGCAGTACTTC. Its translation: CASSQDQFSYEQYF.

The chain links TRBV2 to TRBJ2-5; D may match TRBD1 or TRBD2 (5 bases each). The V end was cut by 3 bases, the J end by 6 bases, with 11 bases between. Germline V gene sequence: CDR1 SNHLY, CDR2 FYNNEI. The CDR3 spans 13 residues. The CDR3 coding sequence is TGTGCCAGCAGTGACGGGACGGGAAAGACCCAGTACTTC. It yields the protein CASSDGTGKTQYF.

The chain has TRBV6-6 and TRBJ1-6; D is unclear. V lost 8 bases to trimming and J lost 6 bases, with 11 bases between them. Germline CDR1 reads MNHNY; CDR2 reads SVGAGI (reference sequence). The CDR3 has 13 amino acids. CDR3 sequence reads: CASGWESNSPLHF. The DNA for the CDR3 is TGTGCCAGCGGGTGGGAGAGTAATTCACCCCTCCACTTT.

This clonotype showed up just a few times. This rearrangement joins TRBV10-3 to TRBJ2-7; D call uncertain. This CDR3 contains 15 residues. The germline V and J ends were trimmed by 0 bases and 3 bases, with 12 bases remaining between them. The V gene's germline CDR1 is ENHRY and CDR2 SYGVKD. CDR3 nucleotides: TGTGCCATCAGTGAGTCGACTCGACCTCACTACGAGCAGTACTTC. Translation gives CAISESTRPHYEQYF.